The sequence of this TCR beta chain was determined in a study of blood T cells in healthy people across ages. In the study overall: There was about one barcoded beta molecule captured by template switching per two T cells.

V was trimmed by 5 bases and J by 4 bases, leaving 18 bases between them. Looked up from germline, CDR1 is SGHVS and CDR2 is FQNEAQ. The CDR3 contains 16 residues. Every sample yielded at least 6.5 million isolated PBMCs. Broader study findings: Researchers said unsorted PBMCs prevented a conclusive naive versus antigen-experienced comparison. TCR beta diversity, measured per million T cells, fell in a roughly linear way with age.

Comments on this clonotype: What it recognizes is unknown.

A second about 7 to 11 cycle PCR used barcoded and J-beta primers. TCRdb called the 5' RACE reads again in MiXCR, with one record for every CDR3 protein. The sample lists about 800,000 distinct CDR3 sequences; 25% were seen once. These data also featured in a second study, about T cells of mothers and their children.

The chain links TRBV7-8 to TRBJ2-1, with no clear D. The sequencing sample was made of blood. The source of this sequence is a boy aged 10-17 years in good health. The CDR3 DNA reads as TGTGCCAGCAGCCCGACCCAAGGTATGCTTTACAATGAGCAGTTCTTC. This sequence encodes CASSPTQGMLYNEQFF. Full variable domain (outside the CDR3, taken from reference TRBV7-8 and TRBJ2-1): GAGVSQSPRYKVAKRGQDVALRCDPISGHVSLFWYQQALGQGPEFLTYFQNEAQLDKSGLPSDRFFAERPEGSVSTLKIQRTQQEDSAVYLCASSPTQGMLYNEQFFGPGTRLTVL.